This TCR beta chain was captured by sequencing in a study of regulatory T cells in long-lasting Graves disease. The time point was: newly diagnosed GD, antithyroid drugs for less than 3 months. With RNA extracted from PBMCs as input, the TCR library was made. The V end was cut by 1 base, the J end by 5 bases, with 8 bases between. This CDR3 comprises 13 residues. Germline V gene lookup returns CDR1 MNHNS and CDR2 SASEGT. Assembly of TCR beta libraries relied on iRepertoire HTBI primers together with Arm-PCR of CDR3 regions. TCRdb reanalysed the multiplex PCR reads using MiXCR and keeps one entry per CDR3 protein. The repertoire consists of roughly 520,000 distinct CDR3 sequences, with about 12% occurring once and the leading ten covering roughly 9.3%. The sample was also linked to a second study, of T cells in Graves' hyperthyroidism and ophthalmopathy.

The sequence derives from a woman between 25 and 40 years old with Graves disease. V and J are TRBV6-1 and TRBJ1-1, with D perhaps TRBD1 (6 bases). The material was peripheral blood mononuclear cells (PBMCs), obtained at new diagnosis, from a patient treated with antithyroid drugs. CDR3 in amino acids: CASSEGGGTEAFF. DNA of the CDR3: TGTGCCAGCAGTGAAGGAGGGGGGACTGAAGCTTTCTTT.